Below, 23 T cell receptor beta chains from the same sample are listed, as sequenced in a study of blood T cell repertoires in COVID-19. TCRdb's table, derived via immunoSEQ multiplex PCR, lists solely in-frame clones and lacks some. This sample has 15,000 to 20,000 clones, with roughly 85% found just once. The sequenced sample consisted of peripheral blood. The receptors were gathered from a human donor in a cohort sampled during active COVID-19.

The rearrangement links TRBV13 to TRBJ1-1; D gene ambiguous. Germline V gene sequence: CDR1 PRHDT, CDR2 FYEKMQ (reference sequence). This CDR3 comprises 15 residues. V gave up 7 bases and J gave up 1 base, with 16 bases separating them. DNA of the CDR3: TGTGCCAGCACCGAAGTGGCAGGAGGGAACACTGAAGCTTTCTTT. This sequence encodes CASTEVAGGNTEAFF.

The V call is TRBV9, the J call TRBJ2-6, with D maybe TRBD2 (5 bases). The V end lost 3 bases, the J end lost 0 bases, and 16 bases lay between the germline ends. This CDR3 has 18 amino acids. From germline, CDR1 is SGDLS and CDR2 YYNGEE. CDR3 in amino acids: CASSDPAEVPSGANVLTF. CDR3 in DNA: TGTGCCAGCAGCGACCCTGCGGAGGTGCCCTCTGGGGCCAACGTCCTGACTTTC. Supplemented by reference TRBV9 and TRBJ2-6, the full variable domain reads DSGVTQTPKHLITATGQRVTLRCSPRSGDLSVYWYQQSLDQGLQFLIQYYNGEERAKGNILERFSAQQFPDLHSELNLSSLELGDSALYFCASSDPAEVPSGANVLTFGAGSRLTVL.

The J gene is TRBJ1-4, the V gene TRBV2; D not certain. Deletions cut 6 bases from V and 0 bases from J, with 8 bases between. Germline values: CDR1 SNHLY, CDR2 FYNNEI. This CDR3 has 14 amino acids. CDR3 bases: TGTGCCAGCAGGTGGGCACCAACTAATGAAAAACTGTTTTTT. This sequence encodes CASRWAPTNEKLFF. The variable domain in full, with the rest retrieved from reference TRBV2 and TRBJ1-4, is EPEVTQTPSHQVTQMGQEVILRCVPISNHLYFYWYRQILGQKVEFLVSFYNNEISEKSEIFDDQFSVERPDGSNFTLKIRSTKLEDSAMYFCASRWAPTNEKLFFGSGTQLSVL.

This clone occurred a few times. J is TRBJ2-7 and V is TRBV5-1; 9 bases line up with TRBD1. V lost 0 bases to trimming and J lost 2 bases; unmatched junction nucleotides: 0. The CDR3 loop spans 14 amino acids. CDR1 is SGHRS, CDR2 YFSETQ, per germline. The CDR3 reads CASSLGTGAYEQYF. As DNA, the CDR3 is TGCGCCAGCAGCTTGGGGACAGGGGCCTACGAGCAGTACTTC.

The V call is TRBV7-3, the J call TRBJ2-7, with TRBD1 matching over 9 bases. Trimming took 6 bases from V and 3 from J; bases not matched to a gene: 9. This CDR3 has 15 residues. Looked up from germline, CDR1 is SGHTA and CDR2 is FQGTGA. The CDR3 sequence is CASSFSSTGGYEQYF. CDR3 sequence (DNA): TGTGCCAGCAGTTTCTCCTCGACAGGGGGCTACGAGCAGTACTTC.

The J gene is TRBJ1-5, the V gene TRBV2; TRBD1 matches at 8 bases. Per germline, CDR1 SNHLY and CDR2 FYNNEI. The CDR3 loop spans 15 amino acids. Unmatched junction bases numbered 4, after V lost 6 bases and J lost 0 bases. CDR3 sequence: CASRPTGDSNQPQHF. The CDR3 DNA reads TGTGCCAGCAGGCCGACAGGGGATAGCAATCAGCCCCAGCATTTT.

The V and J genes are TRBV6-5 and TRBJ2-3; D gene unclear. Germline CDR1 and CDR2: MNHEY and SVGAGI. V was clipped by 8 bases and J by 0 bases, with 12 bases between them. The CDR3 consists of 14 residues. CDR3 sequence (DNA): TGTGCCAGCGTAAGAGCGCCAAGCACAGATACGCAGTATTTT. Translated, it gives CASVRAPSTDTQYF.

This chain joins TRBV6-5 and TRBJ2-7; 8 nucleotides agree with TRBD1. The CDR3 totals 12 residues. Germline V gives CDR1 MNHEY, CDR2 SVGAGI. With V trimmed by 6 bases and J by 3 bases, 1 base remained unmatched. As DNA, the CDR3 is TGTGCCAGCAGGGACAGGGTCTACGAGCAGTACTTC. Protein product: CASRDRVYEQYF.

The chain has TRBV6-6 and TRBJ1-5; tentative D call: TRBD1 (5 bases). This CDR3 spans 13 amino acids. Trimming took 8 bases from V and 0 from J, leaving 8 bases between them. CDR1 is MNHNY and CDR2 is SVGAGI in the germline V gene (reference sequence). The CDR3 sequence is CASGTGSNQPQHF. CDR3 nucleotides: TGTGCCAGCGGAACAGGTAGCAATCAGCCCCAGCATTTT.

CDR3 in DNA: TGCGCCAGCAGGCTAACGAGCAATCAGCCCCAGCATTTT. Protein sequence: CASRLTSNQPQHF. The chain carries TRBV5-1 and TRBJ1-5; D remains ambiguous. V lost 5 bases to trimming and J lost 1 base, with 7 bases between them. The CDR3 has 13 residues. Looked up from germline, CDR1 is SGHRS and CDR2 is YFSETQ.

The rearrangement joins TRBV7-9 to TRBJ2-5; TRBD2 matches at 10 bases. The V gene's germline CDR1 is SEHNR and CDR2 FQNEAQ (reference sequence). This CDR3 comprises 15 residues. After removal of 2 bases from V and 10 bases from J, the junction contained 10 bases not matched to a gene. CDR3 coding DNA: TGTGCCAGCAGCTTATCTAGCGGGGGCACAAGGGGCCAGTACTTC. Residues: CASSLSSGGTRGQYF.

The chain links TRBV9 to TRBJ2-7, with D possibly TRBD2 on 6 matching bases. V lost 4 bases, J lost 6 bases, and 17 bases lay in between. The CDR3 extends over 14 amino acids. Germline values: CDR1 SGDLS, CDR2 YYNGEE. The CDR3 reads CASSPTGEATEQYF. DNA of the CDR3: TGTGCCAGCAGCCCGACCGGGGAGGCCACCGAGCAGTACTTC.

The V call is TRBV27, the J call TRBJ1-6; 8 nucleotides align to TRBD1. The junction had 7 bases not matched to a gene; V was cut back by 6 bases and J by 9 bases. From germline, CDR1 is MNHEY and CDR2 SMNVEV (reference sequence). CDR3 length: 14 residues. In DNA form, the CDR3 reads TGTGCCAGCAGGCCCGGGACAGGAGGTTCACCCCTCCACTTT. Its translation: CASRPGTGGSPLHF.

The V and J genes are TRBV10-3 and TRBJ2-7; a weak D match, TRBD1 (6 bases). The length of the CDR3 is 14 residues. Trimming cost V 4 bases and J 6 bases, with 16 bases left between them. Germline CDR1 ENHRY, CDR2 SYGVKD. The CDR3 DNA reads as TGTGCCATCAGTGGATCACAGGGTGCGAGCGAGCAGTACTTC. It encodes CAISGSQGASEQYF.

This sequence joins TRBV10-3 and TRBJ1-2; unclear D gene. The CDR3 spans 15 residues. Deletions cut 0 bases from V and 7 bases from J, with 15 bases between. Germline CDR1 reads ENHRY; CDR2 reads SYGVKD. Here the CDR3 DNA reads TGTGCCATCAGTGAGTCGAAATGGCCCCGGGGTGGCTACACCTTC. Amino acid sequence: CAISESKWPRGGYTF.

This clone appeared a single time. In nucleotides, the CDR3 is TGTGCCAGCAGCTTAAGCCGGTTTAACCACAATGAGCAGTTCTTC. It codes for CASSLSRFNHNEQFF. V is TRBV7-2 and J is TRBJ2-1; the D is unclear. From germline, CDR1 is SGHTA and CDR2 FQGNSA. This CDR3 is 15 amino acids long. V was trimmed by 2 bases and J by 5 bases, leaving 13 bases between them.

The V gene is TRBV7-8, the J gene TRBJ1-6; D not certain. V was trimmed by 7 bases and J by 8 bases, leaving 15 bases between them. In germline, CDR1 is SGHVS, CDR2 FQNEAQ. This CDR3 comprises 14 residues. DNA for the CDR3: TGTGCCAGCACCCACTCGGAGGGTTATTCACCCCTCCACTTT. Protein: CASTHSEGYSPLHF.

The chain joins TRBV10-3 to TRBJ2-2; D might be TRBD2 (5 bases). Germline values: CDR1 ENHRY, CDR2 SYGVKD. There are 15 residues in the CDR3. Trimming shortened V by 11 bases and J by 5 bases, and 21 bases separated the two germline ends. CDR3 region: CAVTKVGESTGELFF. In nucleotides, the CDR3 is TGTGCCGTCACCAAAGTCGGGGAAAGTACCGGGGAGCTGTTTTTT.

The DNA of the CDR3 is TGTGCCAGTAGTATCCCCGGAGCGTTTGACGAGCAGTACTTC. Translating it yields CASSIPGAFDEQYF. This chain connects TRBV19 to TRBJ2-7, with D unclear. The V gene's germline CDR1 is LNHDA and CDR2 SQIVND (reference sequence). This CDR3 region has 14 residues. The V end lost 3 bases, the J end lost 5 bases, and 14 bases lay between the germline ends. Complete variable domain (other parts from reference TRBV19 and TRBJ2-7): DGGITQSPKYLFRKEGQNVTLSCEQNLNHDAMYWYRQDPGQGLRLIYYSQIVNDFQKGDIAEGYSVSREKKESFPLTVTSAQKNPTAFYLCASSIPGAFDEQYFGPGTRLTVT.

This clone appeared a single time. This chain links TRBV7-9 with TRBJ2-6, with a tentative D call TRBD1 (5 bases). This CDR3 has 16 amino acids. Germline V gene sequence: CDR1 SEHNR, CDR2 FQNEAQ (reference sequence). The ends were cut back, 5 bases at V and 3 bases at J, with 14 bases in the middle. The CDR3 DNA reads TGTGCCAGCAGCCCCCCACAGGTCGTTGGGGCCAACGTCCTGACTTTC. Residues: CASSPPQVVGANVLTF.

This clone was counted a single time. The chain links TRBV27 to TRBJ1-2; 8 nucleotides match TRBD1. The V gene end was trimmed by 4 bases and the J gene end by 7 bases; junction bases not matched to a gene: 8. The CDR3 is 14 residues long. Germline V lookup: CDR1 MNHEY, CDR2 SMNVEV (reference sequence). The CDR3 DNA is TGTGCCAGCAGTTGGTCCCTCGGACAGGGTGGCTACACCTTC. This sequence encodes CASSWSLGQGGYTF.

The chain recombines TRBV2 with TRBJ2-7; perhaps TRBD2 as D (5 bases). Germline lookup yields CDR1 SNHLY and CDR2 FYNNEI. This CDR3 contains 11 residues. Trimming removed 7 bases from V and 5 bases from J, with 9 bases in between. The CDR3, as DNA: TGTGCCAGCACCCGGGGAAACGAGCAGTACTTC. Protein sequence: CASTRGNEQYF.

The chain joins TRBV5-1 to TRBJ2-3; 8 bases are a match to TRBD2. The trim removed 7 bases at V and 1 base at J, leaving 5 bases unmatched. This CDR3 region has 14 residues. Germline assignment: CDR1 SGHRS and CDR2 YFSETQ. The CDR3 nucleotides are TGCGCCAGCGCCTTCGGGGGGGGCACAGATACGCAGTATTTT. Encoded protein: CASAFGGGTDTQYF. Filled out from reference TRBV5-1 and TRBJ2-3, the complete variable domain reads KAGVTQTPRYLIKTRGQQVTLSCSPISGHRSVSWYQQTPGQGLQFLFEYFSETQRNKGNFPGRFSGRQFSNSRSEMNVSTLELGDSALYLCASAFGGGTDTQYFGPGTRLTVL.